The clone carrying this T cell receptor beta chain was seen only once. The antigen remains undetermined. These data come from a study of EBV T-cell therapy then PD-1 blockade in nasopharyngeal carcinoma. Profiling relied on immunoSEQ multiplex PCR, and the TCRdb table lists in-frame clones only, not all of them. The table has approximately 25,000 clones, about 80% seen once. The CDR3 consists of 11 residues. Germline lookup yields CDR1 KGHDR and CDR2 SFDVKD. Trimming pared 9 bases from V and 6 bases from J, leaving 10 bases between. The treatment was: AdE1-LMPpoly-expanded autologous EBV-specific T-cell therapy followed by anti-PD-1 nivolumab.

The material sequenced was CD8+ T cells from blood, taken around day 58 from a patient whose treatment included autologous EBV-specific T cells and nivolumab. This clonotype originated in a man between 35 and 55 years old with nasopharyngeal carcinoma. The chain links TRBV24-1 to TRBJ1-1, with TRBD1 as a possible D gene (5 bases). CDR3 in DNA: TGTGCCACCGCCTCAGGGTCTGAAGCTTTCTTT. This encodes CATASGSEAFF.